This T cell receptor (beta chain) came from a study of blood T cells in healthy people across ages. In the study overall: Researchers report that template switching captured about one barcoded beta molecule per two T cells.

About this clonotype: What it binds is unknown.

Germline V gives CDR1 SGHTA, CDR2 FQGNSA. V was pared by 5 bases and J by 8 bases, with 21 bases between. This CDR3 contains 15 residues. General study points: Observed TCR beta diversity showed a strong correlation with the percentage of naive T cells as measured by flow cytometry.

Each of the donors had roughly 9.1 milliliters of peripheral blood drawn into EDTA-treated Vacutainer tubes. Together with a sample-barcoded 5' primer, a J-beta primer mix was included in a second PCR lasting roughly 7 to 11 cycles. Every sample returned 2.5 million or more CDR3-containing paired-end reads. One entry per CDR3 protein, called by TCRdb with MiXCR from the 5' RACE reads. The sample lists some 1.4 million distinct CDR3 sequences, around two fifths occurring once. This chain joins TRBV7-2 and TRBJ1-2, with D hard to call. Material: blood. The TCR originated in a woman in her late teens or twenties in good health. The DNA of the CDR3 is TGTGCCAGCAGCGACGAAAGAGACCGCCCCGGGGGCTACACCTTC. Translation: CASSDERDRPGGYTF.